This T cell receptor (beta chain) appears in the sequencing data of a study of blood T cell repertoires in COVID-19 (dated by TCRdb to 2020 to 2022). About the study as a whole: Samples from collaborators originated in the United States, Italy and Spain and spanned both the acute and convalescent phases of COVID-19. The prospective study material was composed of cDNA or gDNA derived from T cells, B-cell-depleted T cells, or PBMCs. The dataset comprised deeply sampled blood TCRbeta repertoires from subjects exposed to, actively infected with, or recovered from COVID-19. The repertoires were released in a freely available public database intended as a resource for research on the immune response to SARS-CoV-2. The samples were drawn from the first 160 participants of the ongoing ImmuneRACE study and from over a thousand subjects provided by 6 global collaborators. Nearly every sample came with metadata listing a de-identified subject ID, COVID-19 status, age in years and sex. Where available, HLA class I and class II types were taken from metadata supplied by the sample provider and were not determined by assay-based typing.

The collaborating institutions used their own protocols to collect whole blood in K2EDTA tubes. For TCRbeta analysis, collaborators shipped samples in one of three forms: frozen whole blood, isolated PBMCs, or DNA extracted from either of those sample types. The research as a whole found: The amount of clinical and demographic metadata varied by source and participant and was provided uncurated.

TCRbeta CDR3 regions were amplified from genomic DNA by means of the immunoSEQ Assay, a bias-controlled multiplex PCR. In the original analysis: Within the assay, amplification of reference gene primers was used to estimate how many nucleated cells each sample contained. Sequence reads were collapsed and filtered to measure the absolute abundance of every unique TCRbeta CDR3 rearrangement. For each sample, productive Simpson clonality was calculated by taking the square root of Simpson's diversity index across productive rearrangements. The clones in this table, taken by TCRdb from immuneACCESS, are in-frame only. Not every clone is retained; where verified, under half of the shortfall comes from an unresolved V gene, and the cause of the rest is unknown. D and trimming were read from the DNA, whereas the V and J calls and clone size are those reported in that table. The sample includes under 250,000 clones, with more than 70% observed a single time. The leading ten clones occupy roughly 2.5% of the sample.

Concerning this clone itself: The target of this receptor is not known. No base qualities exist here, and no much larger clone lies one base off it.

The sequence came from a woman aged 55-75 years with acute or convalescent COVID-19. The sample was peripheral blood.

The CDR3 region has the sequence CASSQRGQGVGQPQHF. The nucleotide sequence is TGTGCCAGCAGCCAACGGGGACAGGGGGTAGGTCAGCCCCAGCATTTT. The receptor chain draws on TRBV4-2 and TRBJ1-5; the junction holds 11 bases that match TRBD1. Per the germline V gene, LGHNA is the CDR1 and YNFKEQ is the CDR2. Its CDR3 holds 16 amino acids, cysteine through phenylalanine. Only the CDR3 DNA stays, 48 bases, in frame from base 1. Germline trimming: 2 bases from V, 6 bases from J; junction bases outside gene matches: 6.